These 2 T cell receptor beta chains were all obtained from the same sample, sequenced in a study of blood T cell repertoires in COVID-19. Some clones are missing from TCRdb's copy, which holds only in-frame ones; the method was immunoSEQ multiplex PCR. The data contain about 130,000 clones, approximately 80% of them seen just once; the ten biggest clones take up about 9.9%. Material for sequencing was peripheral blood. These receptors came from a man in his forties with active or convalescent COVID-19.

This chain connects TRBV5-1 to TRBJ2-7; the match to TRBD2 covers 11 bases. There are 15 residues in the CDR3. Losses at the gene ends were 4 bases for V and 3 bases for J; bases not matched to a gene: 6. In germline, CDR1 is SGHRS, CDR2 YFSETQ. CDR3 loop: CASSRSSGGIYEQYF. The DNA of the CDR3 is TGCGCCAGCAGCCGTTCTAGCGGGGGGATCTACGAGCAGTACTTC. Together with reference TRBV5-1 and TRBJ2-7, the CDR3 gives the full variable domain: KAGVTQTPRYLIKTRGQQVTLSCSPISGHRSVSWYQQTPGQGLQFLFEYFSETQRNKGNFPGRFSGRQFSNSRSEMNVSTLELGDSALYLCASSRSSGGIYEQYFGPGTRLTVT.

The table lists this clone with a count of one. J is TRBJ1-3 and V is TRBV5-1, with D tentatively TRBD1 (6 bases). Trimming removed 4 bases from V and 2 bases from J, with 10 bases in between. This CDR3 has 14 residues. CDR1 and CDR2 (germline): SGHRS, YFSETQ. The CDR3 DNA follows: TGCGCCAGCAGCCCTACAGGGACTGGAAACACCATATATTTT. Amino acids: CASSPTGTGNTIYF.